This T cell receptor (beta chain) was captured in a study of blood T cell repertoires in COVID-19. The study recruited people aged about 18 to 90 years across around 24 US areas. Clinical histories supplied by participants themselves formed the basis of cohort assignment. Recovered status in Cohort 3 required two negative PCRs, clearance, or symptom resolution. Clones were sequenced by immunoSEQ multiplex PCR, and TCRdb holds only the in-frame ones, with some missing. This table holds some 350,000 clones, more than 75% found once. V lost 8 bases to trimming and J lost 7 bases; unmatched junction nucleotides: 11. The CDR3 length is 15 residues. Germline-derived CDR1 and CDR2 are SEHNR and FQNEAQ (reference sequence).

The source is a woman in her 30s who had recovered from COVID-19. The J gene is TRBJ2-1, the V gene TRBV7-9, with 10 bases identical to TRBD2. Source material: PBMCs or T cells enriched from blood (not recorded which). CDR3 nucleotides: TGTGCCAGCGCCTTCCCTGGGACTAGCGCGAATGAGCAGTTCTTC. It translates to CASAFPGTSANEQFF.